These T cell receptor beta chains were read from a single sample in a study of graft-versus-host responses after intestinal transplantation. Assay: immunoSEQ multiplex PCR; the TCRdb copy retains only in-frame clones and omits some. The sample records about 37,000 clones, 87% being singletons. The sample consisted of ileum tissue, taken around 190 days after intestinal transplant. Receptors originate from a human patient who received an intestinal transplant, so some T cells may come from the graft donor. The CDR3 runs from the conserved cysteine through the conserved F or W. A D gene is named only where the DNA matches it firmly. Clone size is stated in some rows and not others, as once, few, many or a class when expanded.

cdr3_length	v_call	clone_size	j_call	d_call	cdr3_aa	cdr3_nt
15	TRBV2	NA	TRBJ2-5	NA	CASSESGRPQETQYF	TGTGCCAGCAGTGAATCCGGACGGCCCCAAGAGACCCAGTACTTC
15	TRBV10-3	NA	TRBJ1-2	NA	CAISESGQRAYGYTF	TGTGCCATCAGTGAGTCAGGACAGAGAGCCTATGGCTACACCTTC
14	TRBV29-1	few	TRBJ2-1	NA	CSAPGLYSYNEQFF	TGCAGCGCTCCGGGTCTTTACTCCTACAATGAGCAGTTCTTC
14	TRBV27	NA	TRBJ2-7	NA	CASAWTLNSYEQYF	TGTGCCAGCGCCTGGACCCTCAACTCCTACGAGCAGTACTTC
14	TRBV27	NA	TRBJ2-2	TRBD2	CASSQRGGRGELFF	TGTGCCAGCAGTCAGCGGGGGGGCCGCGGGGAGCTGTTTTTT
10	TRBV20-1	NA	TRBJ2-7	NA	CSARQYEQYF	TGCAGTGCTAGGCAGTACGAGCAGTACTTC
16	TRBV28	NA	TRBJ2-2	NA	CASRDSGALNTGELFF	TGTGCCAGCAGGGATAGTGGGGCCCTGAACACCGGGGAGCTGTTTTTT
16	TRBV27	NA	TRBJ2-3	TRBD1	CASSTTGGRGADTQYF	TGTGCCAGCAGTACCACAGGGGGCAGAGGCGCAGATACGCAGTATTTT
13	TRBV6-5	NA	TRBJ2-3	NA	CASSPGTTDTQYF	TGTGCCAGCAGTCCCGGGACCACAGATACGCAGTATTTT
14	TRBV28	NA	TRBJ1-4	NA	CASSSTLTGEKLFF	TGTGCCAGCAGCTCTACGTTGACAGGTGAAAAACTGTTTTTT
14	TRBV28	NA	TRBJ1-2	TRBD1	CASSPTGPNYGYTF	TGTGCCAGCAGCCCGACAGGGCCTAACTATGGCTACACCTTC
14	TRBV5-5	NA	TRBJ2-7	NA	CASSFPLSPGEQYF	TGTGCCAGCAGCTTCCCCTTATCCCCAGGCGAGCAGTACTTC